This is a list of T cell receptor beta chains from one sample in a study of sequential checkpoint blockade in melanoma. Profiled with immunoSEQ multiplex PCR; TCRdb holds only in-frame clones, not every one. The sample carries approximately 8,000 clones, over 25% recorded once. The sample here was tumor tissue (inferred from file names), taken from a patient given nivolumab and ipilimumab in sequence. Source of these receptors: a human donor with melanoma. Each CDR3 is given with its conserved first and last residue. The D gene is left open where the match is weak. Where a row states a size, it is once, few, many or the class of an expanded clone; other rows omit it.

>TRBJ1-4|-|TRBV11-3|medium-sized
CASSLSRMVGEKLFF
TGTGCCAGCAGCTTATCTCGAATGGTGGGTGAAAAACTGTTTTTT
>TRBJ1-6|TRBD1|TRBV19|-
CASSRQGGSRNSPLHF
TGTGCCAGTAGTCGCCAGGGGGGGTCGAGAAATTCACCCCTCCACTTT
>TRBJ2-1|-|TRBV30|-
CAWTGIGEGIGWGRNEQFF
TGTGCCTGGACGGGTATAGGGGAAGGGATAGGGTGGGGCCGCAATGAGCAGTTCTTC
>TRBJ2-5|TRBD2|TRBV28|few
CASSLWFGGGAETQYF
TGTGCCAGCAGTTTATGGTTTGGCGGGGGGGCTGAGACCCAGTACTTC
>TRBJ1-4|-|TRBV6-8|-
CASSYSRGSGEKLFF
TGTGCCAGCAGTTACTCGAGAGGGTCTGGTGAAAAACTGTTTTTT
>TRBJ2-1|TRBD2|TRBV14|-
CASSQGWAGDNEQFF
TGTGCCAGCAGCCAAGGGTGGGCGGGAGACAATGAGCAGTTCTTC
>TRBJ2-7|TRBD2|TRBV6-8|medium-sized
CASSWLAGGGSYEQYF
TGTGCCAGCAGTTGGCTAGCGGGAGGTGGGTCCTACGAGCAGTACTTC
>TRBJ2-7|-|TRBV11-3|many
CASSFAGGTYEQYF
TGTGCCAGCAGCTTCGCAGGTGGTACATACGAGCAGTACTTC
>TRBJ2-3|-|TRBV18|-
CASSPPGTSTDTQYF
TGTGCCAGCTCACCACCGGGGACTAGCACAGATACGCAGTATTTT
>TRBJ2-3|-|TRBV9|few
CASSVGSGLTQNTDTQYF
TGTGCCAGCAGCGTGGGTAGCGGTCTAACCCAGAACACAGATACGCAGTATTTT
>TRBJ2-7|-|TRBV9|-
CASSFTGSEQYF
TGTGCCAGCAGCTTCACAGGTTCCGAGCAGTACTTC
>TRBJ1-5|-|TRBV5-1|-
CASSLVPGSSNQPQHF
TGCGCCAGCAGCTTGGTTCCGGGATCTAGCAATCAGCCCCAGCATTTT
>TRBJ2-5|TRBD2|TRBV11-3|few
CASSKQWGGQETQYF
TGTGCCAGCAGCAAGCAGTGGGGGGGGCAAGAGACCCAGTACTTC
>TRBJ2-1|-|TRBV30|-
CAWSVLVGSEQFF
TGTGCCTGGAGTGTATTGGTGGGGAGTGAGCAGTTCTTC
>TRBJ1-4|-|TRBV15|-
CATSPTSLGGEKLFF
TGTGCCACCAGCCCGACGTCCTTGGGGGGTGAAAAACTGTTTTTT
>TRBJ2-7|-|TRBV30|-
CAWSGAYEQYF
TGTGCCTGGAGTGGGGCCTACGAGCAGTACTTC
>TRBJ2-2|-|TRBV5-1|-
CASGRAVNTGELFF
TGCGCCAGCGGGCGAGCGGTTAACACCGGGGAGCTGTTTTTT
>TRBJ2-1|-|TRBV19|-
CASSIGQGYNEQFF
TGTGCCAGTAGTATCGGGCAGGGCTACAATGAGCAGTTCTTC
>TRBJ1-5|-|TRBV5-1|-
CASSLDGALGQPQHF
TGCGCCAGCAGCTTGGACGGGGCGTTAGGACAGCCCCAGCATTTT
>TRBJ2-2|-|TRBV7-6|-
CASSLKSAGLVTGELFF
TGTGCCAGCAGCTTAAAATCGGCAGGTTTAGTCACCGGGGAGCTGTTTTTT
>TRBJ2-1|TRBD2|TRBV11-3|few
CASSALAGLNEQFF
TGTGCCAGCAGCGCGTTAGCGGGCCTCAATGAGCAGTTCTTC
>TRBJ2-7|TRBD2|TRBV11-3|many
CASSLSSSGVSYEQYF
TGTGCCAGCAGCTTGAGCTCTAGCGGGGTTAGTTACGAGCAGTACTTC
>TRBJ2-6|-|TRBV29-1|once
CSVGVSGANVLTF
TGCAGCGTTGGGGTCTCTGGGGCCAACGTCCTGACTTTC
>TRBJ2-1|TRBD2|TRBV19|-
CASTRTSGSKSYNEQFF
TGTGCCAGTACTCGGACTAGCGGGAGTAAGTCCTACAATGAGCAGTTCTTC
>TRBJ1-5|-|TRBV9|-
CASSVAGSNQPQHF
TGTGCCAGCAGCGTAGCAGGTAGCAATCAGCCCCAGCATTTT
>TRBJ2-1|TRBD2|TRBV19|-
CASSSGGARGEQFF
TGTGCCAGTTCTAGCGGGGGGGCTCGTGGTGAGCAGTTCTTC
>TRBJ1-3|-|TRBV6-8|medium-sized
CASSGGGRDSGNTIYF
TGTGCCAGCAGTGGCGGGGGGCGAGACTCTGGAAACACCATATATTTT
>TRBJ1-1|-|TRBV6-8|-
CASSYAVLNTEAFF
TGTGCCAGCAGTTATGCGGTTTTGAACACTGAAGCTTTCTTT
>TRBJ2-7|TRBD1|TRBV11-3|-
CASSLGPDRAYEQYF
TGTGCCAGCAGCTTAGGTCCGGACAGGGCCTACGAGCAGTACTTC
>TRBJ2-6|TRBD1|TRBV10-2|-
CASRGRDRVSGANVLTF
TGCGCCAGCCGGGGGCGGGACAGGGTGTCGGGGGCCAACGTCCTGACTTTC
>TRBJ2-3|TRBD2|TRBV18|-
CASSPPLAGDFTRNTDTQYF
TGTGCCAGCTCACCACCACTAGCGGGGGATTTTACCCGAAACACAGATACGCAGTATTTT
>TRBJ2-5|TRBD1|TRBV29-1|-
CSGFGQGPETQYF
TGCAGCGGATTCGGACAGGGACCGGAGACCCAGTACTTC
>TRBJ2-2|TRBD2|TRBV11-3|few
CASSLLAGGNTGELFF
TGTGCCAGCAGCTTATTAGCGGGGGGGAACACCGGGGAGCTGTTTTTT
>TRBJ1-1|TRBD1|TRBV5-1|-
CASSGQGANTEAFF
TGCGCCAGCAGCGGACAGGGGGCCAACACTGAAGCTTTCTTT
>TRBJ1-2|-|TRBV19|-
CASRERQTNYGYTF
TGTGCCAGCCGAGAGAGACAGACGAACTATGGCTACACCTTC
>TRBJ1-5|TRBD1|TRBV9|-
CASSGGQGGQPQHF
TGTGCCAGCAGCGGCGGACAGGGGGGTCAGCCCCAGCATTTT
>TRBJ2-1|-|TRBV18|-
CASSPVYRGEQFF
TGTGCCAGCTCACCCGTCTATAGGGGTGAGCAGTTCTTC